One and the same sample provided the 17 T cell receptor beta chains below, sequenced in a study of blood T cell repertoires in COVID-19. Data came from immunoSEQ multiplex PCR; TCRdb stores just in-frame clones and leaves some out. Of about 480,000 clones detected, more than 70% appear once; the ten largest clones hold around 13%. Material for sequencing was peripheral blood. These receptors were taken from a woman aged 50 to 60 with COVID-19, enrolled during active disease.

The V call is TRBV9, the J call TRBJ2-7, with TRBD2 identical over 7 bases. This CDR3 is 15 amino acids long. The V and J ends lost 0 bases and 4 bases, in that order; junction bases with no gene match: 7. Germline CDR1 is SGDLS and CDR2 is YYNGEE. As DNA, the CDR3 is TGTGCCAGCAGCGTAGCTCCGGGACTACTATACGAGCAGTACTTC. Translated, it gives CASSVAPGLLYEQYF.

This clone was seen once. This CDR3 is CASSVEGRAYYGYTF. The CDR3 nucleotides read TGTGCCAGCAGCGTAGAGGGCAGGGCTTACTATGGCTACACCTTC. The V and J genes are TRBV9 and TRBJ1-2, with D possibly matching TRBD1 (5 bases). This CDR3 spans 15 amino acids. From germline, CDR1 is SGDLS and CDR2 YYNGEE. V was clipped by 0 bases and J by 3 bases, with 12 bases between them.

CDR3 sequence (DNA): TGTGCCAGCGTGGGACTAGGCGGCTACGAGCAGTACTTC. It translates to CASVGLGGYEQYF. The V and J genes are TRBV6-5 and TRBJ2-7; 8 nucleotides agree with TRBD2. V trimming: 8 bases; J trimming: 3 bases; junction bases outside the gene matches: 6. The CDR3 is 13 residues long. The germline V gene encodes CDR1 MNHEY and CDR2 SVGAGI.

In its sample, this clone was seen a few times. The V and J genes are TRBV5-4 and TRBJ1-1, with 7 bases identical to TRBD1. The CDR3 runs 16 residues. CDR1 is SGHNT, CDR2 YYREEE, per germline (reference sequence). V was pared by 3 bases and J by 7 bases, with 15 bases of the junction left unmatched. In DNA form, the CDR3 reads TGTGCCAGCAGCTCGCTGACGAATGGACAGGCCGATGAAGCTTTCTTT. This translates into CASSSLTNGQADEAFF. Full variable domain (outside the CDR3, taken from reference TRBV5-4 and TRBJ1-1): ETGVTQSPTHLIKTRGQQVTLRCSSQSGHNTVSWYQQALGQGPQFIFQYYREEENGRGNFPPRFSGLQFPNYSSELNVNALELDDSALYLCASSSLTNGQADEAFFGQGTRLTVV.

The count of this clone is one. This chain links TRBV5-1 with TRBJ2-5; possibly TRBD1 for D (6 bases). V was cut by 3 bases and J by 4 bases, with 10 bases left in between. Germline lookup yields CDR1 SGHRS and CDR2 YFSETQ. The CDR3 is 13 amino acids. In DNA form, the CDR3 reads TGCGCCAGCAGCTCGCAGGGGAGAGAGACCCAGTACTTC. Protein product: CASSSQGRETQYF.

This chain connects TRBV19 to TRBJ1-5; 7 bases agree with TRBD1. Trimming removed 2 bases from V and 0 bases from J; junction bases left unmatched: 10. CDR1 and CDR2 (germline): LNHDA, SQIVND (reference sequence). The CDR3 sequence is 18 residues long. The DNA of the CDR3 is TGTGCCAGTAGTATACGGACAGGATCCGAAAGTAGCAATCAGCCCCAGCATTTT. Its protein is CASSIRTGSESSNQPQHF.

The chain recombines TRBV5-1 with TRBJ2-1, with 10 nucleotides matching TRBD2. Germline V gene lookup returns CDR1 SGHRS and CDR2 YFSETQ. Unmatched junction bases numbered 7, after V lost 4 bases and J lost 6 bases. This CDR3 spans 15 amino acids. The CDR3 loop reads CASSPSGGEGNEQFF. CDR3 nucleotides: TGCGCCAGCAGCCCGAGCGGGGGGGAGGGCAATGAGCAGTTCTTC.

J is TRBJ2-2 and V is TRBV9; D might be TRBD1 (6 bases). Per the germline V gene, CDR1 is SGDLS and CDR2 is YYNGEE. The CDR3 extends over 14 amino acids. V gave up 10 bases and J gave up 0 bases, with 13 bases separating them. The CDR3 coding sequence is TGTGCCGCGGCAAGGACAGCGAACACCGGGGAGCTGTTTTTT. Its protein is CAAARTANTGELFF.

The genes are TRBV7-2 and TRBJ1-2; tentative D call: TRBD1 (6 bases). This CDR3 has 15 residues. CDR1 and CDR2 (germline): SGHTA, FQGNSA. V lost 2 bases to trimming and J lost 5 bases, with 15 bases between them. The CDR3 region has the DNA TGTGCCAGCAGCTTATCCCCAGGGGAAGTTTATGGCTACACCTTC. It yields the protein CASSLSPGEVYGYTF.

The chain uses TRBV30 and TRBJ1-2; possible D gene TRBD1, 6 bases. Germline CDR1 GTSNPN, CDR2 SVGIG (reference sequence). This CDR3 has 13 amino acids. Trimming shortened V by 3 bases and J by 8 bases, and 16 bases separated the two germline ends. The CDR3 is CAWSPRYRVGYTF. CDR3 bases: TGTGCCTGGAGCCCCCGGTACAGGGTGGGCTACACCTTC.

The gene calls are TRBV30 and TRBJ1-4; D is undetermined. Germline V lookup: CDR1 GTSNPN, CDR2 SVGIG (reference sequence). V lost 4 bases, J lost 0 bases, and 9 bases lay in between. There are 14 residues in the CDR3. The CDR3 DNA sequence: TGTGCCTGGAAGGGAGGCACAACTAATGAAAAACTGTTTTTT. Translating gives CAWKGGTTNEKLFF.

The genes are TRBV29-1 and TRBJ2-7; perhaps TRBD2 as D (6 bases). The V end was cut by 8 bases, the J end by 5 bases, with 16 bases between. The V gene's germline CDR1 is SQVTM and CDR2 ANQGSEA. The CDR3 totals 12 residues. CDR3 residues: CSFRGGIDEQYF. CDR3 bases: TGCAGCTTCCGCGGAGGGATCGACGAGCAGTACTTC.

The chain links TRBV9 to TRBJ1-4, with 7 bases that match TRBD1. Germline lookup yields CDR1 SGDLS and CDR2 YYNGEE. This CDR3 spans 16 amino acids. V was pared by 0 bases and J by 7 bases, with 9 bases of the junction left unmatched. The CDR3 bases are TGTGCCAGCAGCGTAGTTGGTGACAGGGAAGGTGAAAAACTGTTTTTT. Encoded protein: CASSVVGDREGEKLFF.

This clone was recorded once. The chain is built from TRBV5-1 and TRBJ1-1; 7 nucleotides line up with TRBD1. In germline, CDR1 is SGHRS, CDR2 YFSETQ. V lost 0 bases and J lost 5; bases outside the gene matches: 4. This CDR3 is 14 amino acids long. As DNA, the CDR3 is TGCGCCAGCAGCTTGGAAGGGACAGTTACTGAAGCTTTCTTT. This translates into CASSLEGTVTEAFF.

This chain connects TRBV28 to TRBJ2-1; maybe TRBD2 (5 bases). Trimming removed 6 bases at V and 7 bases at J, with 16 bases between. This CDR3 spans 14 amino acids. In germline, CDR1 is MDHEN, CDR2 SYDVKM. In DNA form, the CDR3 reads TGTGCCAGCAGCCGCCCCCCCGGCGGGAATGAGCAGTTCTTC. Protein product: CASSRPPGGNEQFF. Supplemented by reference TRBV28 and TRBJ2-1, the full variable domain reads DVKVTQSSRYLVKRTGEKVFLECVQDMDHENMFWYRQDPGLGLRLIYFSYDVKMKEKGDIPEGYSVSREKKERFSLILESASTNQTSMYLCASSRPPGGNEQFFGPGTRLTVL.

The V gene is TRBV7-9, the J gene TRBJ1-1; D is possibly TRBD1 (6 bases). The CDR3 totals 13 residues. The V end was cut by 4 bases, the J end by 5 bases, with 11 bases between. CDR1 and CDR2 from the germline V gene are SEHNR and FQNEAQ (reference sequence). This CDR3 is CASSSEGGTEAFF. The CDR3 bases are TGTGCCAGCAGCTCCGAGGGGGGGACTGAAGCTTTCTTT.

V gene TRBV29-1 combines with J gene TRBJ1-4, with 9 bases that match TRBD1. Germline V gene lookup returns CDR1 SQVTM and CDR2 ANQGSEA. V trimming: 6 bases; J trimming: 7 bases; junction bases outside the gene matches: 9. This CDR3 has 14 residues. The CDR3 nucleotides are TGCAGCGTCGCGCGGACAGGGGCGGTTGAAAAACTGTTTTTT. It is translated as CSVARTGAVEKLFF.